This is a list of T cell receptor beta chains from one sample in a study of cytomegalovirus exposure and HLA in healthy donors. Sequenced by immunoSEQ multiplex PCR; TCRdb stores in-frame clones only, minus some. Among under 150,000 clones listed, 80% were seen once. The specimen was PBMCs. These receptors all come from a male donor in good health and CMV-seronegative. Each CDR3 is given with its conserved first and last residue. The D gene is left open where the match is weak. Size is stated for part of the rows, as once, few or many counts, or as a class when the clone is expanded.

size | J | V | D | DNA | CDR3
few | TRBJ2-7 | TRBV6-5 | TRBD1 | TGTGCCAGCAGGTACGGACAGGGGGCACCCTCCTACGAGCAGTACTTC | CASRYGQGAPSYEQYF
NA | TRBJ1-6 | TRBV7-2 | NA | TGTGCCAGCAGCTTAGCGGGGCAGGTCTATAATTCACCCCTCCACTTT | CASSLAGQVYNSPLHF
NA | TRBJ2-7 | TRBV7-9 | TRBD1 | TGTGCCAGCAGCTTAGACAGGGGGACCGAGCAGTACTTC | CASSLDRGTEQYF
NA | TRBJ2-1 | TRBV5-4 | NA | TGTGCCAGCAGCTCCCCTAGTGAGGATGAGCAGTTCTTC | CASSSPSEDEQFF
NA | TRBJ2-7 | TRBV18 | NA | TGTGCCAGCTCACCAGTAACCCAGGGGATGTACGAGCAGTACTTC | CASSPVTQGMYEQYF
NA | TRBJ2-7 | TRBV5-1 | TRBD2 | TGCGCCAGCGGCAGCGGGGGAGTAGCCTACGAGCAGTACTTC | CASGSGGVAYEQYF
NA | TRBJ1-2 | TRBV6-5 | NA | TGTGCCAGCGGGGGGGGAGCGAACTATGGCTACACCTTC | CASGGGANYGYTF
few | TRBJ2-3 | TRBV2 | NA | TGTGCCACCCGGAGCACAGATACGCAGTATTTT | CATRSTDTQYF
few | TRBJ2-7 | TRBV5-8 | TRBD1 | TGTGCCAGCAGCTGGCCGGGGACAGGGAAGAACGAGCAGTACTTC | CASSWPGTGKNEQYF
NA | TRBJ2-1 | TRBV6-6 | NA | TGTGCCAGCAGTAAGGCCGGGACACAACACAATGGGCAGTTCTTC | CASSKAGTQHNGQFF
NA | TRBJ2-3 | TRBV6-1 | TRBD2 | TGTGCCAGCAGTGGGACTAGCGGGAGGGTACCAGATACGCAGTATTTT | CASSGTSGRVPDTQYF
NA | TRBJ2-6 | TRBV9 | NA | TGTGCCAGCAGCGAACCCTATATGGGGGCTGGGGCCAACGGCCTGACTTTC | CASSEPYMGAGANGLTF
NA | TRBJ1-1 | TRBV11-2 | NA | TGTGCCAGCAGCCCAAGGACATACTCGAACACTGAAGCTTTCTTT | CASSPRTYSNTEAFF
once | TRBJ2-1 | TRBV7-8 | TRBD2 | TGTGCCAGCAGCTTAGAGTCAGCGGGAGGTAATGAGCAGTTCTTC | CASSLESAGGNEQFF
NA | TRBJ1-3 | TRBV28 | NA | TGTGCCAGCAGTTTATATCAGGGTACGGGAAACACCATATATTTT | CASSLYQGTGNTIYF
NA | TRBJ2-2 | TRBV28 | TRBD1 | TGTGCCAGCAGTTCCCCGGGACAGGGGAGGACCGGGGAGCTGTTTTTT | CASSSPGQGRTGELFF
NA | TRBJ2-3 | TRBV7-2 | NA | TGTGCCAGCAGCTCCCGACCGGCTTTACTGAGGGATACGCAGTATTTT | CASSSRPALLRDTQYF
NA | TRBJ1-5 | TRBV10-2 | NA | TGCGCCAGCAGTGAGATTCCGACCTCAGGGAATCAGCCCCAGCATTTT | CASSEIPTSGNQPQHF
NA | TRBJ1-2 | TRBV5-6 | TRBD1 | TGTGCCAGCACCCCACCCGGGACAGGGCTTCATGGCTACACCTTC | CASTPPGTGLHGYTF
NA | TRBJ2-5 | TRBV6-1 | NA | TGTGCCAGCAGTGAAGGCAGGGGTGGGGAGACCCAGTACTTC | CASSEGRGGETQYF
NA | TRBJ2-3 | TRBV6-4 | NA | TGTGCCAGCAGCCCGACTACCACAGATACGCAGTATTTT | CASSPTTTDTQYF
NA | TRBJ1-2 | TRBV25-1 | NA | TGTGCCAGCAGTGAAGGGCCAGTTTATGGCTACACCTTC | CASSEGPVYGYTF
once | TRBJ1-3 | TRBV28 | TRBD1 | TGTGCCAGCAGTGCAGGGGGCTCTGGAAACACCATATATTTT | CASSAGGSGNTIYF
NA | TRBJ1-5 | TRBV5-3 | TRBD1 | TGTGCCAGAAGCTTAGAGGGGGCGTATCAGCCCCAGCATTTT | CARSLEGAYQPQHF
NA | TRBJ2-1 | TRBV6-4 | TRBD2 | TGTGCCAGCAGTGCGACTAGCCGGGATGAGCAGTTCTTC | CASSATSRDEQFF
NA | TRBJ1-1 | TRBV2 | TRBD1 | TGTGCCAGCAGTTACGGGACAGGGATAGCTGAAGCTTTCTTT | CASSYGTGIAEAFF
NA | TRBJ2-7 | TRBV2 | TRBD1 | TGTGCCACCGGACCGGGACAGGGGAACGAGCAGTACTTC | CATGPGQGNEQYF
NA | TRBJ2-1 | TRBV28 | TRBD2 | TGTGCCAGCAGAAACCGGGGGGGGTCGAGCAATGAGCAGTTCTTC | CASRNRGGSSNEQFF
NA | TRBJ2-7 | TRBV27 | TRBD2 | TGTGCCAGCAGTGTTATACTAGCGGGAGGGCCCGGCGAGCAGTACTTC | CASSVILAGGPGEQYF
NA | TRBJ2-1 | TRBV19 | TRBD1 | TGTGCCACTACTGACAGGGGGCCTAACAATGAGCAGTTCTTC | CATTDRGPNNEQFF
NA | TRBJ2-2 | TRBV5-6 | NA | TGTGCCAGCAGCTTGGTCAGGACAGATTACACCGGGGAGCTGTTTTTT | CASSLVRTDYTGELFF
NA | TRBJ2-2 | TRBV7-8 | TRBD1 | TGTGCCAGCAGCTTAGAAACGGGACAGGGGAGGAAGGGGGAGCTGTTTTTT | CASSLETGQGRKGELFF
NA | TRBJ2-5 | TRBV5-1 | NA | TGCGCCAGCAGCTTACGGAAGGGAGAAGAGACCCAGTACTTC | CASSLRKGEETQYF
NA | TRBJ2-1 | TRBV28 | TRBD2 | TGTGCCAGCAGTTTATACCGGGGGGTGGATGAGCAGTTCTTC | CASSLYRGVDEQFF
NA | TRBJ1-5 | TRBV19 | TRBD1 | TGTGCCAGTAGTATAGGACAGGGGAGCAATCAGCCCCAGCATTTT | CASSIGQGSNQPQHF
few | TRBJ1-2 | TRBV7-3 | NA | TGTGCCAGCAGCCCCTATGCGGGAATCATTTATGGCTACACCTTC | CASSPYAGIIYGYTF
NA | TRBJ2-7 | TRBV7-2 | NA | TGTGCCAGCAGGGAGGTGTCCGGGGTCGAGCAGTACTTC | CASREVSGVEQYF
NA | TRBJ1-1 | TRBV28 | TRBD1 | TGTGCCAGCAGTCTCCCCACCGGGCAGGGGGCAGGGAGCACTGAAGCTTTCTTT | CASSLPTGQGAGSTEAFF
NA | TRBJ2-1 | TRBV30 | TRBD2 | TGTGCCTGGAGTGTGGCGGGAGTGTCCTACAATGAGCAGTTCTTC | CAWSVAGVSYNEQFF
NA | TRBJ2-4 | TRBV4-3 | NA | TGCGCCAGCAGCCAAGAAGTCTTTGGGGGGAGTTTTGACAGTCAGTACTTC | CASSQEVFGGSFDSQYF
few | TRBJ2-5 | TRBV5-3 | NA | TGTGCCAGAAGCTTGGGACGGGGAGGAGCCCAGTACTTC | CARSLGRGGAQYF
NA | TRBJ2-5 | TRBV5-1 | NA | TGCGCCAGCAGCTTGGTCCAGGGGGGAGAGACCCAGTACTTC | CASSLVQGGETQYF
few | TRBJ2-3 | TRBV4-2 | NA | TGTGCCAGCAGCCAAGGACACTCCGTGGGCACAGATACGCAGTATTTT | CASSQGHSVGTDTQYF
NA | TRBJ1-5 | TRBV7-8 | NA | TGTGCCAGCAGCCTCGCCAGGGGAAGCAATCAGCCCCAGCATTTT | CASSLARGSNQPQHF
NA | TRBJ2-2 | TRBV5-1 | TRBD1 | TGCGCCAGCAGCTTCTTCGGACAGGGAGACACCGGGGAGCTGTTTTTT | CASSFFGQGDTGELFF
NA | TRBJ2-5 | TRBV7-9 | NA | TGTGCCAGCAGCTACCCTCTGGAGCCTCGAGAGCAGTACTTC | CASSYPLEPREQYF
NA | TRBJ1-1 | TRBV6-5 | NA | TGTGCCAGCAGTCCTCAGGGCACTGAAGCTTTCTTT | CASSPQGTEAFF
NA | TRBJ2-5 | TRBV15 | NA | TGTGCCACCAGCAGAGAACTCCAAGAGACCCAGTACTTC | CATSRELQETQYF
NA | TRBJ2-3 | TRBV5-5 | NA | TGTGCCAGCAGCGACGTTCGGGGGGCGATCACAGATACGCAGTATTTT | CASSDVRGAITDTQYF
NA | TRBJ1-4 | TRBV5-1 | TRBD1 | TGCGCCAGCAGCGGCGGGACAGCCTACACCTCAACTAATGAAAAACTGTTTTTT | CASSGGTAYTSTNEKLFF
NA | TRBJ2-2 | TRBV28 | TRBD2 | TGTGCCAGCACCAATAGCGGGGGCGGAGCCGGGGAGCTGTTTTTT | CASTNSGGGAGELFF
NA | TRBJ2-7 | TRBV5-1 | TRBD1 | TGCGCCAGCAGCAAAGAGACAGGGTACCCAATGGAGTACTTC | CASSKETGYPMEYF